This TCR beta chain was retrieved from a study of vaccination effects on CD4 cells after COVID-19. Background on the study: Either the mRNA-1273 or the BNT162b2 vaccine was given to participants as two doses.

CD4+ T cells were isolated after less than 12 days of culture. Germline V CDR1 and CDR2: MNHEY, SMNVEV (reference sequence). V dropped 4 bases and J dropped 4 bases, with 10 bases sitting between them. The CDR3 sequence is 13 residues long. Profiling relied on immunoSEQ multiplex PCR, and the TCRdb table lists in-frame clones only, not all of them. The sample records roughly 30,000 clones, around three quarters being singletons. This clone was observed a single time. No antigen is known for it. This sequence joins TRBV27 and TRBJ1-2; D not certain. The origin of this receptor is a human donor who received a COVID-19 vaccine. The specimen comprised CD4+ T cells from PBMCs cultured without peptide, sampled before COVID-19 vaccination. The CDR3 DNA is TGTGCCAGCAGTTCCCCGGCCCTCTATGGCTACACCTTC. Its protein product is CASSSPALYGYTF.